These 20 T cell receptor beta chains came from one sample sequenced in a study of T-cell reconstitution after alpha-beta-depleted transplantation in children. Unique molecular identifiers were incorporated into the prepared TCRbeta library. A single record per CDR3 protein comes from TCRdb applying MiXCR to the PCR reads. This table holds around 670,000 distinct CDR3 sequences, approximately 14% found once. The starting material was PBMCs, obtained before TCRalphabeta/CD19-depleted stem cell transplant. The origin of the receptors is a girl aged 2-10 years with congenital amegakaryocytic thrombocytopenia, due to receive a stem cell transplant.

This sequence joins TRBV7-2 and TRBJ2-1, with 9 bases fitting TRBD2. With V trimmed by 5 bases and J by 6 bases, 8 bases remained unmatched. The germline V gene has CDR1 SGHTA and CDR2 FQGNSA. The CDR3 runs 15 residues. This CDR3 reads CASSPRTSVGNEQFF. CDR3 coding DNA: TGTGCCAGCAGCCCCAGGACTAGCGTCGGCAATGAGCAGTTCTTC.

In its sample, this clonotype was seen many times. This sequence joins TRBV5-1 and TRBJ2-7; D might be TRBD2 (5 bases). Germline CDR1 reads SGHRS; CDR2 reads YFSETQ. V dropped 3 bases and J dropped 3 bases, with 10 bases sitting between them. The CDR3 runs 13 residues. CDR3 sequence: CASSYGLDYEQYF. For the CDR3, the DNA is TGCGCCAGCAGCTATGGACTCGACTACGAGCAGTACTTC. Based on the CDR3 plus reference TRBV5-1 and TRBJ2-7, the full variable domain is KAGVTQTPRYLIKTRGQQVTLSCSPISGHRSVSWYQQTPGQGLQFLFEYFSETQRNKGNFPGRFSGRQFSNSRSEMNVSTLELGDSALYLCASSYGLDYEQYFGPGTRLTVT.

This clonotype was recorded many times. V gene TRBV29-1 combines with J gene TRBJ1-2; TRBD1 is a possible D gene (5 bases). With 6 bases removed from V and 0 bases from J, the gap between germline ends came to 11 bases. The CDR3 sequence is 13 residues long. Germline-derived CDR1 and CDR2 are SQVTM and ANQGSEA. The CDR3 sequence is CSVLGGTNYGYTF. The CDR3 nucleotides read TGCAGCGTCCTTGGGGGGACTAACTATGGCTACACCTTC.

V and J are TRBV4-1 and TRBJ1-3, with TRBD1 matching over 10 bases. After removal of 4 bases from V and 0 bases from J, the junction contained 6 bases not matched to a gene. Germline lookup yields CDR1 MGHRA and CDR2 YSYEKL. The CDR3 is 17 amino acids. This CDR3 reads CASSPGTGVLSGNTIYF. CDR3 sequence (DNA): TGCGCCAGCAGCCCGGGGACAGGGGTACTCTCTGGAAACACCATATATTTT.

This clonotype was seen just once. The chain recombines TRBV18 with TRBJ2-1; D unclear. The CDR3 contains 12 residues. Germline V gene sequence: CDR1 KGHSH, CDR2 LQKENI. Trimming removed 4 bases from V and 8 bases from J, with 9 bases in between. The CDR3, as DNA: TGTGCCAGCTCACGGACGTTTGATGAGCAGTTCTTC. It encodes CASSRTFDEQFF.

The sample holds a few counts of this clonotype. This chain connects TRBV3-1 to TRBJ2-5; D uncertain. This CDR3 region has 15 residues. CDR1 and CDR2 (germline): LGHDT, YNNKEL (reference sequence). The ends were cut back, 0 bases at V and 5 bases at J, with 13 bases in the middle. The CDR3 region has the DNA TGTGCCAGCAGCCAAGATCGGAGACCCATGGAGACCCAGTACTTC. It translates to CASSQDRRPMETQYF.

This clonotype was observed at least ten times. This rearrangement joins TRBV20-1 to TRBJ2-4; maybe TRBD1 (6 bases). This CDR3 region has 13 residues. Germline assignment: CDR1 DFQATT and CDR2 SNEGSKA (reference sequence). V was shortened by 0 bases and J by 11 bases, with 14 bases between the two germline ends. This CDR3 reads CSAREDSFGFQYF. In nucleotides, the CDR3 is TGCAGTGCTAGAGAGGACAGCTTCGGGTTTCAGTACTTC.

This clonotype was seen repeatedly, ten times or more. This chain links TRBV7-9 with TRBJ2-2; D is undetermined. Looked up from germline, CDR1 is SEHNR and CDR2 is FQNEAQ (reference sequence). This CDR3 spans 15 amino acids. V was pared by 3 bases and J by 3 bases, with 11 bases between. The CDR3 nucleotides read TGTGCCAGCAGCTTCCCCAGGTCGGACACCGGGGAGCTGTTTTTT. Encoded protein: CASSFPRSDTGELFF.

This clonotype was counted many times. This rearrangement joins TRBV12-3 or TRBV12-4 to TRBJ1-1, with a possible D match to TRBD1 (5 bases). With 3 bases removed from V and 3 bases from J, the gap between germline ends came to 11 bases. This CDR3 spans 14 amino acids. The CDR3 is CASSFQGGDTEAFF. The CDR3 DNA follows: TGTGCCAGCAGTTTCCAGGGAGGGGACACTGAAGCTTTCTTT.

This clonotype was seen ten or more times. The rearrangement uses TRBV12-3 or TRBV12-4 and TRBJ1-5; D might be TRBD1 (6 bases). V shed 3 bases and J shed 7 bases, with 13 bases lying between them. The length of the CDR3 is 14 residues. The CDR3 DNA follows: TGTGCCAGCAGTTTGGGGCAGGGGTTCCAGCCCCAGCATTTT. Translated: CASSLGQGFQPQHF.

This clonotype has a count of ten or more. V gene TRBV5-7 combines with J gene TRBJ2-6; D unresolved. TRBV5-7 is an open reading frame, and its role is uncertain. The CDR3 loop spans 17 amino acids. Trimming cost V 4 bases and J 0 bases, with 14 bases left between them. For the CDR3, the DNA is TGTGCCAGCAGCCCTAATCTATGGTTCTCTGGGGCCAACGTCCTGACTTTC. The encoded protein is CASSPNLWFSGANVLTF.

The chain is built from TRBV25-1 and TRBJ2-3, with D perhaps being TRBD1 or TRBD2 (5 bases each). The CDR3 is 16 amino acids. Trimming cost V 5 bases and J 0 bases, with 15 bases left between them. Germline V gene data show CDR1 as MGHDK and CDR2 as SYGVNS. CDR3 loop: CASSLSGTESTDTQYF. In nucleotides, the CDR3 is TGTGCCAGCAGTCTCTCTGGGACGGAAAGCACAGATACGCAGTATTTT.

The rearrangement uses TRBV21-1 and TRBJ1-1. TRBV21-1 is shown as a pseudogene. The CDR3 sequence is 15 residues long. The CDR3 is CASSKRADMNTEAFF. CDR3 in DNA: TGTGCCAGCAGCAAACGGGCCGACATGAACACTGAAGCTTTCTTT.

This clonotype was picked up many times. J is TRBJ1-4 and V is TRBV4-1, with D possibly TRBD1 on 6 matching bases. The germline CDR1 and CDR2 sequences are MGHRA and YSYEKL. Trimming shortened V by 3 bases and J by 14 bases, and 19 bases separated the two germline ends. The CDR3 has 14 residues. CDR3 region: CASSHTEGLQGLFF. DNA for the CDR3: TGCGCCAGCAGCCATACAGAGGGATTACAGGGTCTGTTTTTT.

At least ten counts were recorded for this clonotype. The rearrangement joins TRBV11-2 to TRBJ2-1, with TRBD2 matching over 10 bases. CDR1 is SGHAT and CDR2 is FQNNGV in the germline V gene. The CDR3 has 16 residues. The V segment lost 5 bases and the J segment 3 bases; nucleotides outside the gene matches: 7. CDR3 DNA sequence: TGTGCCAGCAGCCCGACGACTAGCGGGCACTACAATGAGCAGTTCTTC. This gives the protein CASSPTTSGHYNEQFF.

Only a few counts were recorded for this clonotype. The genes are TRBV2 and TRBJ2-6; a possible D gene is TRBD1 (6 bases). With 10 bases removed from V and 0 bases from J, the gap between germline ends came to 22 bases. CDR1 is SNHLY, CDR2 FYNNEI, per germline. This CDR3 is 18 amino acids long. The CDR3 DNA reads TGTGCCACCGTAGCTCTGGACAGAGCCTACTCTGGGGCCAACGTCCTGACTTTC. This sequence encodes CATVALDRAYSGANVLTF.

This clonotype was counted between two and nine times. The V and J genes are TRBV12-3 or TRBV12-4 and TRBJ2-3; D may be TRBD2 (5 bases). V was shortened by 5 bases and J by 0 bases, with 15 bases between the two germline ends. The CDR3 consists of 16 residues. CDR3 sequence: CASSPNSASSTDTQYF. CDR3 DNA sequence: TGTGCCAGCAGTCCCAATAGCGCCTCTAGCACAGATACGCAGTATTTT.

This clonotype has a handful of counts. The CDR3 DNA follows: TGTGCCAGCAGAATCACACAGGGGGCGCAGTACTTC. This translates into CASRITQGAQYF. This chain joins TRBV2 and TRBJ2-7; 9 bases line up with TRBD1. There are 12 residues in the CDR3. Germline CDR1 reads SNHLY; CDR2 reads FYNNEI. V lost 6 bases to trimming and J lost 9 bases; unmatched junction nucleotides: 6.

This clonotype was counted ten times or more. J is TRBJ2-7 and V is TRBV12-3 or TRBV12-4, with 11 bases identical to TRBD2. With V trimmed by 6 bases and J by 3 bases, 7 bases remained unmatched. The CDR3 sequence is 15 residues long. The CDR3 loop is CASSPYSGRGYEQYF. The CDR3 DNA follows: TGTGCCAGCAGCCCTTATAGCGGGAGGGGCTACGAGCAGTACTTC.

There are a few counts of this clonotype. The rearrangement links TRBV4-1 to TRBJ2-1; TRBD2 aligns across 10 bases. V gave up 4 bases and J gave up 5 bases; unmatched junction bases: 14. Germline CDR1 reads MGHRA; CDR2 reads YSYEKL. The CDR3 totals 18 residues. The CDR3 region has the DNA TGCGCCAGCAGCCTCGGTAGGAGGGCTAGCGGGAGTGACAATGAGCAGTTCTTC. Amino acid sequence: CASSLGRRASGSDNEQFF.